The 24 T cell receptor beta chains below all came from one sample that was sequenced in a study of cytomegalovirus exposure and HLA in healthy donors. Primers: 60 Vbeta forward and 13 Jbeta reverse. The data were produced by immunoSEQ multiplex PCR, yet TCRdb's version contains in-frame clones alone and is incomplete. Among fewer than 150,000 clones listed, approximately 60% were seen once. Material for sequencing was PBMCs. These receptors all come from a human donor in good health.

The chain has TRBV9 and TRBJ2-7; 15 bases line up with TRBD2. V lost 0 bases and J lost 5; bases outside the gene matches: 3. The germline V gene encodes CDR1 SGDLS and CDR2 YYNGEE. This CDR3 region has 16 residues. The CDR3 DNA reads TGTGCCAGCAGCGTAGGGACTAGCGGGAGGGGGGACGAGCAGTACTTC. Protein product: CASSVGTSGRGDEQYF.

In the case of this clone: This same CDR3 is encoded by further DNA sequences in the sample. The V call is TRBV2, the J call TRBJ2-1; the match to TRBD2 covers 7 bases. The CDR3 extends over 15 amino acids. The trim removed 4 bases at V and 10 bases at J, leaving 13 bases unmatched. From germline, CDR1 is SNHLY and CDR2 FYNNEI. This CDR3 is CASSGQGGSHSEQFF. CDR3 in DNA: TGTGCCAGCAGTGGGCAGGGAGGGTCCCATTCGGAGCAGTTCTTC. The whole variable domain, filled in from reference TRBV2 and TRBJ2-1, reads EPEVTQTPSHQVTQMGQEVILRCVPISNHLYFYWYRQILGQKVEFLVSFYNNEISEKSEIFDDQFSVERPDGSNFTLKIRSTKLEDSAMYFCASSGQGGSHSEQFFGPGTRLTVL.

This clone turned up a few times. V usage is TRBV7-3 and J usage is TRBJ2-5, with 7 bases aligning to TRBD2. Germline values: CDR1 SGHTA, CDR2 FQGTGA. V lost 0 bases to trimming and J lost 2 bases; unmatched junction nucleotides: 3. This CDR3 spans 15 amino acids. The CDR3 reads CASSLTSGLQETQYF. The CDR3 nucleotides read TGTGCCAGCAGCTTAACTAGCGGGTTACAAGAGACCCAGTACTTC.

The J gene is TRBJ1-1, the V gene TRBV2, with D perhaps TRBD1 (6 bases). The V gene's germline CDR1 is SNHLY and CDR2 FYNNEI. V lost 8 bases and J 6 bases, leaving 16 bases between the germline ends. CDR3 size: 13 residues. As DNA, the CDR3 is TGTGCCAGCGGCCTCTGGGGGCCGGCTGAAGCTTTCTTT. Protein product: CASGLWGPAEAFF.

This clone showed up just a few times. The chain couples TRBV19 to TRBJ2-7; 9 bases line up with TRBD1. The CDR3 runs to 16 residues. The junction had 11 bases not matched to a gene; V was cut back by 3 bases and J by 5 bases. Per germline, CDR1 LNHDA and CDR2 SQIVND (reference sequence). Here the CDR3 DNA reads TGTGCCAGTAGTATTGGGGGGACAGGGCTCCGCAACGAGCAGTACTTC. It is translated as CASSIGGTGLRNEQYF.

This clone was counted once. CDR3 region: CASRPLPGGSYEQYF. CDR3 DNA: TGTGCCAGCAGACCTCTCCCGGGAGGCTCCTACGAGCAGTACTTC. The J gene is TRBJ2-7, the V gene TRBV27, with TRBD2 identical over 7 bases. J lost 0 bases, V lost 6 bases, and 8 bases had no gene match. This CDR3 region has 15 residues. Germline V gene sequence: CDR1 MNHEY, CDR2 SMNVEV (reference sequence).

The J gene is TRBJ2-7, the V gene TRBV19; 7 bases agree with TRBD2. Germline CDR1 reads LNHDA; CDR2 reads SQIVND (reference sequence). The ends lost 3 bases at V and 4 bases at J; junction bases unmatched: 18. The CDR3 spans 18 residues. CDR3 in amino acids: CASSILRGGVKPPYEQYF. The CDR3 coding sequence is TGTGCCAGTAGTATTTTGCGTGGGGGGGTTAAGCCCCCTTACGAGCAGTACTTC.

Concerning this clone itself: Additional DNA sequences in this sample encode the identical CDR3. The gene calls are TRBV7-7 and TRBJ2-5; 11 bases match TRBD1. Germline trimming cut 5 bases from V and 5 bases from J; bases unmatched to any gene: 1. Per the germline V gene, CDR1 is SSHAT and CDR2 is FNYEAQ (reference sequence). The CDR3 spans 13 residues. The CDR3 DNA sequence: TGTGCCAGCAGCCGGGACAGGGGGGAGACCCAGTACTTC. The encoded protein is CASSRDRGETQYF.

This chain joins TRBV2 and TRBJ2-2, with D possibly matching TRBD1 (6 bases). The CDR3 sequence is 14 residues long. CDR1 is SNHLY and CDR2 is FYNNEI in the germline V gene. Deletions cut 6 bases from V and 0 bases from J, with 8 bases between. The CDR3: CASRAGANTGELFF. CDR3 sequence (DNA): TGTGCCAGCAGGGCAGGGGCGAACACCGGGGAGCTGTTTTTT.

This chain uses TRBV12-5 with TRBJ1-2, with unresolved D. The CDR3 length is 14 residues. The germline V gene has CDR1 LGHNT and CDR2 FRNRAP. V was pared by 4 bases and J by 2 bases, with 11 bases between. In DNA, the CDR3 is TGTGCTAGTGGTTCCAGCGGGGAAAACTATGGCTACACCTTC. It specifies CASGSSGENYGYTF.

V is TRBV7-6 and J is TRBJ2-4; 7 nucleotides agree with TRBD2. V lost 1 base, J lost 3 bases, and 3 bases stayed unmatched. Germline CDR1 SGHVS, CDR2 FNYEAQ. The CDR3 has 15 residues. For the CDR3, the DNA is TGTGCCAGCAGCTTAGGTGCTAGCGGCAAAAACATTCAGTACTTC. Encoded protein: CASSLGASGKNIQYF.

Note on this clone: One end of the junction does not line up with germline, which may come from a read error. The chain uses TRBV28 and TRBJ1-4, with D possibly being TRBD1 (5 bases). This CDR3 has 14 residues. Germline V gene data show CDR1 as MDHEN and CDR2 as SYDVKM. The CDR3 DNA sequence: TGTGCCAGCAGTTTTTTGGGGACTAATGAAAAACTATTTTTT. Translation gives CASSFLGTNEKLFF.

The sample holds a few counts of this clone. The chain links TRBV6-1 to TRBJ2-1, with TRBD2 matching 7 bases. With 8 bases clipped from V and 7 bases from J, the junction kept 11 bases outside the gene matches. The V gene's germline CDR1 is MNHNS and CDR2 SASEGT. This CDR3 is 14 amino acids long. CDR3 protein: CASVGRRIWNEQFF. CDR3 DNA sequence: TGTGCCAGCGTCGGGAGGAGAATATGGAATGAGCAGTTCTTC.

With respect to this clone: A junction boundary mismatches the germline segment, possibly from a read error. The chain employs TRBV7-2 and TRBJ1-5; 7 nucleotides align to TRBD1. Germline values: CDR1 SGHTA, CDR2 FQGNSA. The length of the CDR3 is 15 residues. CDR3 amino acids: CASSSGGQAHQPQNF. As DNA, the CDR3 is TGTGCCAGCAGCTCTGGCGGACAGGCCCATCAGCCCCAGAATTTT. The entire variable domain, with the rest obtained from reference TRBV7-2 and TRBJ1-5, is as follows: GAGVSQSPSNKVTEKGKDVELRCDPISGHTALYWYRQSLGQGLEFLIYFQGNSAPDKSGLPSDRFSAERTGGSVSTLTIQRTQQEDSAVYLCASSSGGQAHQPQNFGDGTRLSIL.

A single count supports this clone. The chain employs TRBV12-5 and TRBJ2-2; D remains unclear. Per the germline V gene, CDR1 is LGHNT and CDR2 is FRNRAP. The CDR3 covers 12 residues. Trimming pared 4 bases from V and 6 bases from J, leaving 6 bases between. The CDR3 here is CASGSLPGELFF. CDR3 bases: TGTGCTAGTGGTTCCCTCCCCGGGGAGCTGTTTTTT.

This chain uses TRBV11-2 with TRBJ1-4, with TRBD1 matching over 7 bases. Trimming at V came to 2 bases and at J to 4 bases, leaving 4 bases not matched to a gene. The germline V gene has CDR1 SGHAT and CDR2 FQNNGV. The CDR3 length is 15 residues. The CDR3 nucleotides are TGTGCCAGCAGCTTAAGACAGGGAAGTAATGAAAAACTGTTTTTT. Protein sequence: CASSLRQGSNEKLFF.

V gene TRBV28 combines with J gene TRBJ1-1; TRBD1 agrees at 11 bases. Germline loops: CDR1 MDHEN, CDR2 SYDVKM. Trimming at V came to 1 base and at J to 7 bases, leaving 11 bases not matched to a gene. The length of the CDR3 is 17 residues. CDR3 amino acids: CASSLFFRRTGGHEAFF. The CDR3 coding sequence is TGTGCCAGCAGTTTATTTTTCCGACGGACAGGGGGCCATGAAGCTTTCTTT.

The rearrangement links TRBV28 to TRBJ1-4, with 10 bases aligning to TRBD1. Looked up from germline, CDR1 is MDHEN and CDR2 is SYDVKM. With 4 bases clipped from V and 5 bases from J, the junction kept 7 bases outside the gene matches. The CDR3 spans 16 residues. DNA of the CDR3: TGTGCCAGCAGTTCCCTCCGGACAGGGGGAAATGAAAAACTGTTTTTT. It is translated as CASSSLRTGGNEKLFF.

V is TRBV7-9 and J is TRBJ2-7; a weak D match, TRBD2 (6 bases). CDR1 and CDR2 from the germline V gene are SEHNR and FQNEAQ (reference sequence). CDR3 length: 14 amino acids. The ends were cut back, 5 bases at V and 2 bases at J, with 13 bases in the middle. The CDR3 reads CASSPLAGPYEQYF. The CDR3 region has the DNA TGTGCCAGCAGCCCCTTGGCGGGACCCTACGAGCAGTACTTC. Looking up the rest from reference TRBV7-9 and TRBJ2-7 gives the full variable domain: DTGVSQNPRHKITKRGQNVTFRCDPISEHNRLYWYRQTLGQGPEFLTYFQNEAQLEKSRLLSDRFSAERPKGSFSTLEIQRTEQGDSAMYLCASSPLAGPYEQYFGPGTRLTVT.

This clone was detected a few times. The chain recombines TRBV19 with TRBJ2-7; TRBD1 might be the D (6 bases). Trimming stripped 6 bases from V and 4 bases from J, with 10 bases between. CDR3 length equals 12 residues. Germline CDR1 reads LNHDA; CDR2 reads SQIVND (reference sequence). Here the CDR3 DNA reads TGTGCCAGTAGCAAGACAGGTTACGAGCAGTACTTC. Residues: CASSKTGYEQYF.

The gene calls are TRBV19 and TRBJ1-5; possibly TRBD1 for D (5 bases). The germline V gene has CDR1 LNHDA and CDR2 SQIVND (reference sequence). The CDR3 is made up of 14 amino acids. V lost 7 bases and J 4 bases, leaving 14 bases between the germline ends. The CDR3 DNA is TGTGCCAGTAATCCGGGGGGTCCGAATCAGCCCCAGCATTTT. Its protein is CASNPGGPNQPQHF.

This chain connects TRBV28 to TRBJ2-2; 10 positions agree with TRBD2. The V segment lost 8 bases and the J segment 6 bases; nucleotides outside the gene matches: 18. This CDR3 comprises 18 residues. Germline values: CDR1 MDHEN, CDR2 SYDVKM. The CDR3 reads CASHTPGLARWGAGELFF. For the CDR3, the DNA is TGTGCCAGCCATACCCCGGGACTAGCGAGATGGGGGGCCGGGGAGCTGTTTTTT.

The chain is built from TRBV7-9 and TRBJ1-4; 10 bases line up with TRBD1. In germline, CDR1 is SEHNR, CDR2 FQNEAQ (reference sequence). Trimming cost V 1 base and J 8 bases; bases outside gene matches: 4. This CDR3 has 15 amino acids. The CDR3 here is CASSLGDRGGEKLFF. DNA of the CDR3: TGTGCCAGCAGCTTAGGGGACAGGGGCGGAGAAAAACTGTTTTTT.

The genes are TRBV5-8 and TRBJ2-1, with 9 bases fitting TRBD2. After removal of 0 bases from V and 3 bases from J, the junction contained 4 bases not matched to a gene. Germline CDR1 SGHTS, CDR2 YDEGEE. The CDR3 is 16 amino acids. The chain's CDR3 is CASSLGVSGSYNEQFF. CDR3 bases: TGTGCCAGCAGCTTGGGTGTTAGCGGGAGCTACAATGAGCAGTTCTTC.